This is a list of T cell receptor beta chains from one sample in a study of post-analysis software for immune sequencing data. TCRdb reprocessed the PCR reads via MiXCR and lists one record per CDR3 protein. The sample records about 560,000 distinct CDR3 sequences, about 44% being singletons. Material: blood. These receptors all come from a girl between 10 and 17 years old with multiple sclerosis. The CDR3 runs from the conserved cysteine through the conserved F or W. A D gene is named only where the DNA matches it firmly. Only some rows state a clone size, as once, few, many or a class for expanded clones.

j_call | clone_size | d_call | v_call | cdr3_aa | cdr3_nt
TRBJ2-7 | NA | NA | TRBV4-1 | CASSQTQQDSYEQYF | TGCGCCAGCAGCCAGACACAACAGGATTCCTACGAGCAGTACTTC
TRBJ2-1 | few | TRBD2 | TRBV11-2 | CASSLVSLAGGEQFF | TGTGCCAGCAGCTTAGTGTCGCTAGCGGGAGGGGAGCAGTTCTTC
TRBJ1-1 | NA | NA | TRBV12-3/TRBV12-4 | CTSSLGPEAFF | TGTACCAGCAGTTTGGGGCCTGAAGCTTTCTTT
TRBJ2-3 | NA | NA | TRBV15 | CATSRDPYRVPSDTQYF | TGTGCCACCAGCAGAGATCCGTACAGGGTCCCGTCAGATACGCAGTATTTT
TRBJ2-1 | NA | TRBD1 | TRBV5-6 | CASSAGQGYYNEQFF | TGTGCCAGCAGCGCGGGACAGGGATACTACAATGAGCAGTTCTTC
TRBJ1-5 | few | NA | TRBV10-3 | CAINEDYSNQPQHF | TGTGCCATCAACGAGGACTATAGCAATCAGCCCCAGCATTTT
TRBJ1-2 | NA | NA | TRBV3-1 | CASSRSDYGYTF | TGTGCCAGCAGCCGGTCGGACTATGGCTACACCTTC
TRBJ2-7 | NA | NA | TRBV5-1 | CASSFYRSTYEQYF | TGCGCCAGCAGCTTCTACAGGTCTACCTACGAGCAGTACTTC
TRBJ2-3 | many | NA | TRBV10-3 | CAISELPRTPVADTQYF | TGTGCCATCAGTGAGTTGCCCCGGACCCCAGTAGCAGATACGCAGTATTTT
TRBJ2-1 | NA | NA | TRBV5-1 | CASTEYQKPLNEQFF | TGCGCCAGCACAGAATATCAGAAGCCCTTAAATGAGCAGTTCTTC
TRBJ2-6 | NA | NA | TRBV7-2 | CASSRPGHSGANVLTF | TGTGCCAGCAGCCGACCGGGGCACTCTGGGGCCAACGTCCTGACTTTC
TRBJ2-3 | NA | NA | TRBV29-1 | CSVGASGFSDGTQYF | TGCAGCGTGGGGGCTAGCGGCTTTTCAGATGGTACGCAGTATTTT
TRBJ2-5 | once | TRBD1 | TRBV20-1 | CSARTGIYQETQYF | TGCAGTGCTAGGACAGGGATTTACCAAGAGACCCAGTACTTC
TRBJ2-7 | NA | NA | TRBV6-1 | CASSPPVRFEQYF | TGTGCCAGCAGTCCCCCGGTACGTTTCGAGCAGTACTTC
TRBJ2-3 | few | NA | TRBV6-1 | CASSSRFRGGRSSTDTQYF | TGTGCCAGCAGCTCCCGGTTTAGGGGCGGGCGATCTAGCACAGATACGCAGTATTTT
TRBJ2-7 | few | NA | TRBV20-1 | CSARSGSYEQYF | TGCAGTGCTAGATCCGGGTCCTACGAGCAGTACTTC
TRBJ2-3 | NA | NA | TRBV5-1 | CASSLRTSTDTQYF | TGCGCCAGCAGCTTGAGGACTAGCACAGATACGCAGTATTTT
TRBJ2-6 | few | NA | TRBV7-9 | CASSLPRGAINSGANVLTF | TGTGCCAGCAGCTTACCTCGGGGGGCCATAAACTCTGGGGCCAACGTCCTGACTTTC
TRBJ1-2 | few | NA | TRBV18 | CASSTGGGPDGYTF | TGTGCCAGCTCAACGGGTGGGGGCCCGGATGGCTACACCTTC
TRBJ1-1 | few | TRBD1 | TRBV12-3/TRBV12-4 | CASSLEGQENTEAFF | TGTGCCAGCAGTTTAGAGGGACAGGAGAACACTGAAGCTTTCTTT
TRBJ2-3 | NA | TRBD2 | TRBV20-1 | CSARDLVLAGFTDTQYF | TGCAGTGCTAGAGATCTCGTCCTAGCGGGTTTCACAGATACGCAGTATTTT
TRBJ2-1 | NA | TRBD1 | TRBV12-3/TRBV12-4 | CASTWTGTYNEQFF | TGTGCCAGCACCTGGACAGGTACCTACAATGAGCAGTTCTTC
TRBJ1-1 | NA | TRBD1 | TRBV7-9 | CASSLMGGRGPDTEAFF | TGTGCCAGCAGCTTAATGGGTGGGAGGGGGCCGGACACTGAAGCTTTCTTT
TRBJ2-1 | NA | TRBD2 | TRBV6-5 | CASRGLGLEDNEQFF | TGTGCCAGCAGGGGTTTAGGACTAGAAGACAATGAGCAGTTCTTC
TRBJ2-1 | NA | NA | TRBV7-2 | CASSLEGTVSYNEQFF | TGTGCCAGCAGCTTAGAAGGGACTGTCTCCTACAATGAGCAGTTCTTC
TRBJ2-1 | few | NA | TRBV13 | CASSLNKEQFF | TGTGCCAGCAGCTTAAACAAGGAGCAGTTCTTC
TRBJ2-1 | once | TRBD2 | TRBV29-1 | CSVRSSGVNNEQFF | TGCAGCGTTAGGTCTAGCGGAGTAAACAATGAGCAGTTCTTC
TRBJ1-4 | NA | TRBD1 | TRBV29-1 | CSVSGTGRNEKLFF | TGCAGCGTGTCCGGGACAGGCAGGAATGAAAAACTGTTTTTT
TRBJ2-7 | few | NA | TRBV7-2 | CASSADSTGYEQYF | TGTGCCAGCAGCGCCGATAGTACCGGCTACGAGCAGTACTTC
TRBJ1-2 | few | NA | TRBV12-3/TRBV12-4 | CASSRRVDVANYGYTF | TGTGCCAGCAGCCGGCGGGTTGATGTCGCTAACTATGGCTACACCTTC
TRBJ2-7 | NA | TRBD1 | TRBV5-6 | CASYTDRRQGEQYF | TGTGCCAGCTACACGGACAGGAGGCAAGGAGAGCAGTACTTC
TRBJ2-3 | few | TRBD1 | TRBV20-1 | CSASIPTGIDTDTQYF | TGCAGTGCTAGCATCCCGACAGGGATTGACACAGATACGCAGTATTTT
TRBJ2-7 | few | NA | TRBV12-3/TRBV12-4 | CASSLSAAAEQYF | TGTGCCAGCAGTTTATCGGCGGCAGCCGAGCAGTACTTC
TRBJ1-5 | few | NA | TRBV4-2 | CASSLKGNNQPQHF | TGTGCCAGCAGCCTGAAGGGGAACAATCAGCCCCAGCATTTT